This T cell receptor (beta chain) was recorded in a study of T-cell reconstitution after alpha-beta-depleted transplantation in children. Unique molecular identifiers tagged the TCRbeta library. TCRdb re-called the PCR reads with MiXCR, one entry per CDR3 protein. The sample carries 450,000 to 600,000 distinct CDR3 sequences, roughly 13% recorded once. This TCR derives from a male patient younger than 18 who had a stem cell transplant for acute myeloid leukemia, so the T cells may come from the graft donor. Here the sequenced sample was PBMCs, mostly from graft donor cells, taken 360 days after TCRalphabeta/CD19-depleted stem cell transplant.

CDR3: CASSVHRGSYEQYF. The CDR3, as DNA: TGTGCCAGCAGTGTCCACAGGGGCTCCTACGAGCAGTACTTC. The chain couples TRBV12-3 or TRBV12-4 to TRBJ2-7, with 7 bases that match TRBD1. J was trimmed by 0 bases and V by 5 bases; bases with no gene match: 4. This CDR3 has 14 amino acids.